This record concerns one T cell receptor beta chain sequence. This entry belongs to a study of OX40 agonist ivuxolimab in advanced cancers. TCRdb keeps only in-frame clones here, not all; method: immunoSEQ multiplex PCR. The repertoire holds more than 80,000 clones, 80% to 90% seen once, with around 1.6% in the top ten. The origin of this receptor is an adult with an advanced solid tumor such as melanoma, head and neck, liver or kidney cancer. The material sequenced was CD4+ or CD8+ T cells sorted from blood, taken in a trial of the OX40 agonist ivuxolimab.

The CDR3 DNA sequence: TGTGCCAGCAGCTTAAAAGGGACAGGGGTGAATCAGCCCCAGCATTTT. Translation gives CASSLKGTGVNQPQHF. The chain employs TRBV5-4 and TRBJ1-5; 10 bases are a match to TRBD1. Looked up from germline, CDR1 is SGHNT and CDR2 is YYREEE (reference sequence). V lost 2 bases and J lost 4; bases outside the gene matches: 6. The CDR3 is 16 residues long.